Following are 26 T cell receptor beta chains from one sample sequenced in a study of OX40 agonist ivuxolimab in advanced cancers. Generated by immunoSEQ multiplex PCR, the TCRdb table keeps only in-frame clones and is missing some. Of 72,000 or so clones detected, over 75% appear once; the ten largest clones hold less than 5.5%. The sequenced sample was CD4+ or CD8+ T cells sorted from blood, obtained in a trial of the OX40 agonist ivuxolimab. The receptors were gathered from an adult with an advanced solid tumor such as melanoma, head and neck, liver or kidney cancer.

The chain carries TRBV2 and TRBJ2-1, with TRBD1 as a possible D gene (6 bases). CDR1 is SNHLY and CDR2 is FYNNEI in the germline V gene. This CDR3 is built from 12 residues. Trimming removed 4 bases at V and 14 bases at J, with 15 bases between. DNA of the CDR3: TGTGCCAGCAGTGCAACAGGGCCAACTGAGTTCTTC. Its translation: CASSATGPTEFF.

The gene calls are TRBV18 and TRBJ1-1; D is unclear. V shed 2 bases and J shed 6 bases, with 10 bases lying between them. CDR3 length: 13 amino acids. Germline V gene data show CDR1 as KGHSH and CDR2 as LQKENI. The CDR3 loop reads CASSPSEGSEAFF. The CDR3 DNA sequence: TGTGCCAGCTCACCATCGGAGGGTTCTGAAGCTTTCTTT.

The V call is TRBV7-2, the J call TRBJ1-5; D gene uncertain. V dropped 5 bases and J dropped 3 bases, with 8 bases sitting between them. CDR3 size: 13 residues. CDR1 and CDR2 (germline): SGHTA, FQGNSA. CDR3 DNA sequence: TGTGCCAGCAGCCCAGGTGCCAATCAGCCCCAGCATTTT. It translates to CASSPGANQPQHF.

This clone was recorded only once. This rearrangement joins TRBV21-1 to TRBJ1-1; TRBD1, the table's D call, was not compared with the DNA. TRBV21-1 is given as a pseudogene. This CDR3 has 18 residues. The CDR3: CASSKASYRGIRQTEAFF. In DNA form, the CDR3 reads TGTGCCAGCAGCAAAGCCTCTTATAGGGGAATTAGGCAGACTGAAGCTTTCTTT.

V usage is TRBV7-9 and J usage is TRBJ1-1, with unresolved D. Germline V gives CDR1 SEHNR, CDR2 FQNEAQ (reference sequence). V was cut by 3 bases and J by 1 base, with 12 bases left in between. The CDR3 covers 15 residues. CDR3 loop: CASSFTNVENTEAFF. DNA for the CDR3: TGTGCCAGCAGCTTTACCAACGTCGAGAACACTGAAGCTTTCTTT. Filled out from reference TRBV7-9 and TRBJ1-1, the complete variable domain reads DTGVSQNPRHKITKRGQNVTFRCDPISEHNRLYWYRQTLGQGPEFLTYFQNEAQLEKSRLLSDRFSAERPKGSFSTLEIQRTEQGDSAMYLCASSFTNVENTEAFFGQGTRLTVV.

The chain employs TRBV5-4 and TRBJ2-2, with D unclear. This CDR3 has 14 residues. Germline CDR1 is SGHNT and CDR2 is YYREEE (reference sequence). Trimming removed 4 bases from V and 5 bases from J, with 12 bases in between. For the CDR3, the DNA is TGTGCCAGCAGCGTGCACGAGGTAACCGGGGAGCTGTTTTTT. Protein product: CASSVHEVTGELFF.

The chain couples TRBV9 to TRBJ2-3; D might be TRBD1 (5 bases). With 0 bases removed from V and 6 bases from J, the gap between germline ends came to 11 bases. Germline CDR1 reads SGDLS; CDR2 reads YYNGEE. There are 14 residues in the CDR3. CDR3 residues: CASSVGRAGDTQYF. The CDR3 DNA is TGTGCCAGCAGCGTAGGCAGGGCCGGGGATACGCAGTATTTT.

The chain uses TRBV7-2 and TRBJ2-7; TRBD2 aligns across 8 bases. The germline V gene encodes CDR1 SGHTA and CDR2 FQGNSA. The V and J ends lost 1 base and 6 bases, in that order; junction bases with no gene match: 8. CDR3 size: 15 residues. Here the CDR3 DNA reads TGTGCCAGCAGCTTAGGCGGGAGGCCCACGGGCGAGCAGTACTTC. It yields the protein CASSLGGRPTGEQYF.

The gene calls are TRBV19 and TRBJ1-2; D is unclear. Germline CDR1 reads LNHDA; CDR2 reads SQIVND (reference sequence). This CDR3 has 16 amino acids. V was cut by 1 base and J by 0 bases, with 12 bases left in between. The CDR3 loop reads CASSIVQTRANYGYTF. The DNA for the CDR3 is TGTGCCAGTAGTATAGTCCAAACCCGAGCTAACTATGGCTACACCTTC.

This CDR3 reads CATSTPEAGINEQFF. DNA for the CDR3: TGTGCCACCAGCACTCCAGAGGCAGGGATCAATGAGCAGTTCTTC. V usage is TRBV15 and J usage is TRBJ2-1; a weak D match, TRBD1 (5 bases). The CDR3 totals 15 residues. V was clipped by 4 bases and J by 6 bases, with 16 bases between them. CDR1 and CDR2 (germline): LNHNV, YYDKDF (reference sequence).

The rearrangement links TRBV7-6 to TRBJ1-1, with 7 bases identical to TRBD1. Unmatched junction bases numbered 7, after V lost 4 bases and J lost 5 bases. The CDR3 extends over 14 amino acids. CDR1 and CDR2 from the germline V gene are SGHVS and FNYEAQ. The CDR3 nucleotides read TGTGCCAGCAGCTCAACAGGGGCGATTACTGAAGCTTTCTTT. Translation: CASSSTGAITEAFF. Full variable domain (outside the CDR3, taken from reference TRBV7-6 and TRBJ1-1): GAGVSQSPRYKVTKRGQDVALRCDPISGHVSLYWYRQALGQGPEFLTYFNYEAQQDKSGLPNDRFSAERPEGSISTLTIQRTEQRDSAMYRCASSSTGAITEAFFGQGTRLTVV.

The rearrangement links TRBV27 to TRBJ1-2, with D perhaps matching TRBD1 (5 bases). Trimming pared 0 bases from V and 8 bases from J, leaving 19 bases between. CDR1 and CDR2 (germline): MNHEY, SMNVEV (reference sequence). The CDR3 runs to 16 residues. The CDR3 DNA follows: TGTGCCAGCAGTTTATCTTGGGGCCTCCGGAGGAACGGCTACACCTTC. Protein sequence: CASSLSWGLRRNGYTF.

The rearrangement joins TRBV29-1 to TRBJ2-5; D gene unclear. Germline V lookup: CDR1 SQVTM, CDR2 ANQGSEA. This CDR3 comprises 13 residues. The V end was cut by 3 bases, the J end by 3 bases, with 11 bases between. The CDR3 loop reads CSVDFQLKETQYF. The CDR3, as DNA: TGCAGCGTTGATTTCCAACTCAAAGAGACCCAGTACTTC.

The CDR3 nucleotides read TGTGCCAGCATCCGTGGGGCTCCCGGCCAAGAGACCCAGTACTTC. Amino acid sequence: CASIRGAPGQETQYF. The chain links TRBV5-4 to TRBJ2-5, with a tentative D call TRBD1 (5 bases). Germline CDR1 reads SGHNT; CDR2 reads YYREEE (reference sequence). The CDR3 has 15 residues. V was trimmed by 6 bases and J by 1 base, leaving 16 bases between them.

This clone was seen a few times. V gene TRBV5-1 combines with J gene TRBJ2-5; D gene unclear. The V end was cut by 2 bases, the J end by 2 bases, with 4 bases between. The V gene's germline CDR1 is SGHRS and CDR2 YFSETQ. The CDR3 spans 12 residues. DNA of the CDR3: TGCGCCAGCAGCTTTTCTCAAGAGACCCAGTACTTC. Translation gives CASSFSQETQYF.

The chain recombines TRBV5-1 with TRBJ2-1, with unresolved D. CDR3 length: 15 residues. The V gene's germline CDR1 is SGHRS and CDR2 YFSETQ. Trimming pared 0 bases from V and 0 bases from J, leaving 7 bases between. DNA of the CDR3: TGCGCCAGCAGCTTGGAGTCTTCCTCCTACAATGAGCAGTTCTTC. It specifies CASSLESSSYNEQFF. Variable domain in full (rest from reference TRBV5-1 and TRBJ2-1): KAGVTQTPRYLIKTRGQQVTLSCSPISGHRSVSWYQQTPGQGLQFLFEYFSETQRNKGNFPGRFSGRQFSNSRSEMNVSTLELGDSALYLCASSLESSSYNEQFFGPGTRLTVL.

This chain uses TRBV21-1 with TRBJ2-7; the table calls TRBD1, which could not be checked here. TRBV21-1 is an annotated pseudogene. CDR3 length equals 14 residues. As DNA, the CDR3 is TGTGCCAGCAGCCAGGGGACAGGGGGCGACGAGCAGTACTTC. Its translation: CASSQGTGGDEQYF.

The J gene is TRBJ2-3, the V gene TRBV6-5, with no clear D. The germline CDR1 and CDR2 sequences are MNHEY and SVGAGI. This CDR3 is built from 15 residues. V dropped 0 bases and J dropped 6 bases, with 13 bases sitting between them. The CDR3 sequence is CASSYSVLGWDTQYF. CDR3 nucleotides: TGTGCCAGCAGTTACTCGGTGCTGGGATGGGATACGCAGTATTTT.

The chain employs TRBV5-5 and TRBJ1-1, with 11 positions matching TRBD1. V gave up 0 bases and J gave up 5 bases; unmatched junction bases: 6. The CDR3 totals 16 residues. Germline V gene sequence: CDR1 SGHKS, CDR2 YYEKEE (reference sequence). DNA of the CDR3: TGTGCCAGCAGCTTGGGGGACAGGGGGTTAGGGACTGAAGCTTTCTTT. Translating it yields CASSLGDRGLGTEAFF.

In its sample, this clone was seen once. The chain has TRBV5-1 and TRBJ2-1; 8 positions match TRBD2. The CDR3 contains 16 residues. The germline gives CDR1 SGHRS, CDR2 YFSETQ. The ends lost 6 bases at V and 2 bases at J; junction bases unmatched: 10. The CDR3 sequence: CASNQGASGPYNEQFF. The DNA of the CDR3 is TGCGCCAGCAACCAAGGGGCTAGCGGGCCCTACAATGAGCAGTTCTTC.

This clone was counted only a few times. The chain is built from TRBV19 and TRBJ2-1; D is ambiguous. Germline lookup yields CDR1 LNHDA and CDR2 SQIVND (reference sequence). This CDR3 is 14 amino acids long. The germline V and J ends were trimmed by 5 bases and 5 bases, with 13 bases remaining between them. In nucleotides, the CDR3 is TGTGCCAGTAGTGGTTTGGGGAATCACAATGAGCAGTTCTTC. This sequence encodes CASSGLGNHNEQFF. Drawing the rest from reference TRBV19 and TRBJ2-1, the complete variable domain is DGGITQSPKYLFRKEGQNVTLSCEQNLNHDAMYWYRQDPGQGLRLIYYSQIVNDFQKGDIAEGYSVSREKKESFPLTVTSAQKNPTAFYLCASSGLGNHNEQFFGPGTRLTVL.

The V gene is TRBV5-1, the J gene TRBJ1-4; TRBD1 aligns across 7 bases. The CDR3 is made up of 13 amino acids. Germline V CDR1 and CDR2: SGHRS, YFSETQ. The ends lost 7 bases at V and 5 bases at J; junction bases unmatched: 5. The CDR3 DNA is TGCGCCAGCTCCGGGACAGAGAATGAAAAACTGTTTTTT. Its protein is CASSGTENEKLFF.

The chain couples TRBV29-1 to TRBJ1-1, with TRBD1 matching over 10 bases. Trimming removed 0 bases from V and 8 bases from J; junction bases left unmatched: 3. The CDR3 has 13 amino acids. The germline V gene has CDR1 SQVTM and CDR2 ANQGSEA. CDR3 loop: CSVEEGTGAEAFF. CDR3 sequence (DNA): TGCAGCGTTGAAGAAGGGACAGGGGCCGAAGCTTTCTTT.

The rearrangement joins TRBV6-5 to TRBJ2-7; a possible D gene is TRBD2 (5 bases). In germline, CDR1 is MNHEY, CDR2 SVGAGI. The CDR3 loop spans 13 amino acids. V lost 4 bases and J 7 bases, leaving 14 bases between the germline ends. CDR3 sequence reads: CASSLSGLREQYF. CDR3 in DNA: TGTGCCAGCAGTTTAAGCGGTCTGCGGGAGCAGTACTTC.

The DNA of the CDR3 is TGTGCCAGCAGACAAGGGGGCATGAACACTGAAGCTTTCTTT. As protein: CASRQGGMNTEAFF. The chain combines TRBV2 with TRBJ1-1; 7 bases align to TRBD1. The junction had 4 bases not matched to a gene; V was cut back by 6 bases and J by 0 bases. The CDR3 covers 14 residues. CDR1 is SNHLY, CDR2 FYNNEI, per germline.

This chain connects TRBV6-6 to TRBJ1-5; D not resolved. V was pared by 7 bases and J by 2 bases, with 15 bases between. The CDR3 sequence is 15 residues long. Germline CDR1 reads MNHNY; CDR2 reads SVGAGI (reference sequence). The CDR3 sequence: CASTRTEVGNQPQHF. The CDR3 DNA follows: TGTGCCAGCACGCGGACGGAGGTTGGCAATCAGCCCCAGCATTTT.